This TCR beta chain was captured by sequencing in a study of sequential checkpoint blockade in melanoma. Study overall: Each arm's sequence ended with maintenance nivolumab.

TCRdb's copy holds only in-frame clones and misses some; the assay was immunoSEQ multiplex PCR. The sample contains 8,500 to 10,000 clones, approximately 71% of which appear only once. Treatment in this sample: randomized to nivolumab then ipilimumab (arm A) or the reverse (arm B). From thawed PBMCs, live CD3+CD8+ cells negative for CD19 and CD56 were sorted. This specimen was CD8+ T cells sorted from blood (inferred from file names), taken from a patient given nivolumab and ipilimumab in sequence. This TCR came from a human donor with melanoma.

The CDR3 sequence: CASSLFRGRTEAFF. The DNA of the CDR3 is TGCGCCAGCAGCTTGTTCAGGGGGCGAACTGAAGCTTTCTTT. The chain has TRBV5-1 and TRBJ1-1, with TRBD1 matching 8 bases. Germline loops: CDR1 SGHRS, CDR2 YFSETQ. The V and J ends lost 1 base and 5 bases, in that order; junction bases with no gene match: 4. The CDR3 totals 14 residues.